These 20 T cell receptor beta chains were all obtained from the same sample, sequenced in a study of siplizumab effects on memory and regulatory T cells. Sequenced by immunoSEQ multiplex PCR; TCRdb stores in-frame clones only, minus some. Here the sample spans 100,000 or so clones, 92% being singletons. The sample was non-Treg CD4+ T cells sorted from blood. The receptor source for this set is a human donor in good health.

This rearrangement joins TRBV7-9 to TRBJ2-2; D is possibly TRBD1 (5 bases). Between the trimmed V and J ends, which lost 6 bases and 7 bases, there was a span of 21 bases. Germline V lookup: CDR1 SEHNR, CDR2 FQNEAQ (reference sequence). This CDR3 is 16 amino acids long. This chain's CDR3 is CASRVDARGAVGELFF. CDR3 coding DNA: TGTGCCAGCAGGGTGGATGCTAGGGGTGCCGTCGGGGAGCTGTTTTTT.

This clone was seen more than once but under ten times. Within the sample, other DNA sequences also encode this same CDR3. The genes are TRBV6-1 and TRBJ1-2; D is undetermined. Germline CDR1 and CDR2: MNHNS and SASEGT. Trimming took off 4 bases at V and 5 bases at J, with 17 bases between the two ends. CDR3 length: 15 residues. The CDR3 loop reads CASSAAGPGIYGYTF. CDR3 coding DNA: TGTGCCAGCAGTGCTGCTGGCCCGGGAATATATGGCTACACCTTC.

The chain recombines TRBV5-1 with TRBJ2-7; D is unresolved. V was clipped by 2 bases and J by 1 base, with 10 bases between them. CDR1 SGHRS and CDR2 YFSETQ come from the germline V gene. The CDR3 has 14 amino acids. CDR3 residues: CASSFGDASYEQYF. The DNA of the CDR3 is TGCGCCAGCAGCTTCGGCGACGCATCCTACGAGCAGTACTTC.

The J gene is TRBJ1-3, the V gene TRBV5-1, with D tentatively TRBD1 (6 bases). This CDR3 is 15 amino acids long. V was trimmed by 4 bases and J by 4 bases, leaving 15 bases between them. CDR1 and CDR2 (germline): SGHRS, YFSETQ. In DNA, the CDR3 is TGCGCCAGCAGCCCGACCACAGGGAGCGGAAACACCATATATTTT. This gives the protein CASSPTTGSGNTIYF.

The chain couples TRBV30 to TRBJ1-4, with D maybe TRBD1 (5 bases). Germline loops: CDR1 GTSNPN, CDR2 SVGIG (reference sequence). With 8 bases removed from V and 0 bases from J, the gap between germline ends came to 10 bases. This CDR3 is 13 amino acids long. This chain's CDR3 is CALDRATNEKLFF. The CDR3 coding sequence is TGTGCCCTAGACAGAGCAACTAATGAAAAACTGTTTTTT.

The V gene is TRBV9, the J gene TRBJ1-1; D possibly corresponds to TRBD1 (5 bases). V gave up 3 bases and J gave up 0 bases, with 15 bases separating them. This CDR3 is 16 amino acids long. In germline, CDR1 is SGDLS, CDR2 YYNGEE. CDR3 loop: CASSAPRRGVNTEAFF. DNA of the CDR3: TGTGCCAGCAGCGCCCCCCGACGAGGGGTGAACACTGAAGCTTTCTTT.

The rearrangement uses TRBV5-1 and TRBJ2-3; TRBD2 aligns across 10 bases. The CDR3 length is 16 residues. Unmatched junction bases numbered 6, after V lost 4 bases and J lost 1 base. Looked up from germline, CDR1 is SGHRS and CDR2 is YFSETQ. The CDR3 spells CASSGGLARGTDTQYF. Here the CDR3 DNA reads TGCGCCAGCAGCGGGGGACTAGCGCGTGGCACAGATACGCAGTATTTT.

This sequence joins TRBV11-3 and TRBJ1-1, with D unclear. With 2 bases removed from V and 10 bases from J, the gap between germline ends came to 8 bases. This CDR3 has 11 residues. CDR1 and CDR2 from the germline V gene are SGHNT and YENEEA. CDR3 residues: CASSLSRGAFF. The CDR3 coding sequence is TGTGCCAGCAGCTTATCCCGAGGAGCTTTCTTT.

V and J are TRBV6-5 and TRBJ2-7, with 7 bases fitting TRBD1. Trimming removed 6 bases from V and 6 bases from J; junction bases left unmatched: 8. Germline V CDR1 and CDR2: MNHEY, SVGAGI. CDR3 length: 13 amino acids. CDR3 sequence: CASSRQGSGEQYF. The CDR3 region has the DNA TGTGCCAGCAGCCGACAGGGAAGTGGCGAGCAGTACTTC.

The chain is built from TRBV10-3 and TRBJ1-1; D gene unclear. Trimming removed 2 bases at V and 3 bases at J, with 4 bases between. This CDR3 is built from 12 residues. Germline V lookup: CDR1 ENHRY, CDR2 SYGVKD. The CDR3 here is CAISERDTEAFF. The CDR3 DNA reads TGTGCCATCAGTGAGAGGGACACTGAAGCTTTCTTT.

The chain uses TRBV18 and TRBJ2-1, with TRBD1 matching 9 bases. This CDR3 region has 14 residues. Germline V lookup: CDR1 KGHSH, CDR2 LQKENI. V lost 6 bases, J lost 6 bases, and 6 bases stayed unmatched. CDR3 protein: CASSKGQGSNEQFF. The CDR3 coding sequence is TGTGCCAGCTCCAAGGGACAGGGCAGCAATGAGCAGTTCTTC.

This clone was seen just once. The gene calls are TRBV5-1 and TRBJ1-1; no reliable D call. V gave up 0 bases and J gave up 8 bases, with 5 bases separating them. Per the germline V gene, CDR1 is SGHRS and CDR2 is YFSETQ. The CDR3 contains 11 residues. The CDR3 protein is CASSLAGEAFF. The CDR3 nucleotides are TGCGCCAGCAGCTTGGCGGGCGAAGCTTTCTTT. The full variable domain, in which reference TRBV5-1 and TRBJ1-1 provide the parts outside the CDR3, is KAGVTQTPRYLIKTRGQQVTLSCSPISGHRSVSWYQQTPGQGLQFLFEYFSETQRNKGNFPGRFSGRQFSNSRSEMNVSTLELGDSALYLCASSLAGEAFFGQGTRLTVV.

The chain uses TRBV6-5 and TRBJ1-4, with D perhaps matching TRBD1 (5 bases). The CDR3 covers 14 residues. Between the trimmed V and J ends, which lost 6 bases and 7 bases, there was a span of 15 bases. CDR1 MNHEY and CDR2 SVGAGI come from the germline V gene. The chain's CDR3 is CASSPRRGSEKLFF. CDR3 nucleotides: TGTGCCAGCAGCCCCAGACGGGGGTCTGAAAAACTGTTTTTT.

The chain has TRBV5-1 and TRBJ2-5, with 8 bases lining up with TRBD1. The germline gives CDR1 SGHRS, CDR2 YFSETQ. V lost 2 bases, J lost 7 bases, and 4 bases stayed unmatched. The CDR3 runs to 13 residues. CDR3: CASSFGQGGTQYF. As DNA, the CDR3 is TGCGCCAGCAGCTTTGGACAGGGTGGGACCCAGTACTTC.

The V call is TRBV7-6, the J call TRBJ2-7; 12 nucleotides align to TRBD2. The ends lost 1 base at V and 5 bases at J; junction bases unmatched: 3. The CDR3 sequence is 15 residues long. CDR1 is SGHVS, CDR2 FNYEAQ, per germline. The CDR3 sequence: CASSLETSGSHEQYF. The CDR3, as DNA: TGTGCCAGCAGCTTAGAGACTAGCGGGAGCCACGAGCAGTACTTC.

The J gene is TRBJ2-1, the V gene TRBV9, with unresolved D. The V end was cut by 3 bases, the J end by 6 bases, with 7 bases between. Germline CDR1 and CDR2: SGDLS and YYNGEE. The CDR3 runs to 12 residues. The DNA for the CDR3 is TGTGCCAGCAGCGCCTACACCAATGAGCAGTTCTTC. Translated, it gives CASSAYTNEQFF.

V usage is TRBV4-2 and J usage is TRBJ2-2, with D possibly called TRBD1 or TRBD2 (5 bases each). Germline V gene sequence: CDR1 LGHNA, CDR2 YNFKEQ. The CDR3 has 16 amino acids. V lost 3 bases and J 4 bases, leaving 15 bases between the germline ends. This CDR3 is CASSHYEGNGTGELFF. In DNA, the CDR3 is TGTGCCAGCAGCCACTACGAGGGGAATGGCACCGGGGAGCTGTTTTTT.

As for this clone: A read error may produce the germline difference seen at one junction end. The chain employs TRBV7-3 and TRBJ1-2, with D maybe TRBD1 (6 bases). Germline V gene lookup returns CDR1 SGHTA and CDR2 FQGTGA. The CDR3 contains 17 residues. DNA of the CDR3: TGCGCCAGCAGCTTAACGGGGGGGCGCACCATCTGGGATGGCTACACCTTC. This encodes CASSLTGGRTIWDGYTF.

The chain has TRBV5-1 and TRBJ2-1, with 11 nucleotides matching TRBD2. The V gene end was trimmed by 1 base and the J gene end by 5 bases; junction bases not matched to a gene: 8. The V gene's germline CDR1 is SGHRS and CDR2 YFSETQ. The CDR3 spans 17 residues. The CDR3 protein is CASSLNFRLAGNNEQFF. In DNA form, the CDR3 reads TGCGCCAGCAGCTTGAATTTTAGACTAGCGGGGAACAATGAGCAGTTCTTC.

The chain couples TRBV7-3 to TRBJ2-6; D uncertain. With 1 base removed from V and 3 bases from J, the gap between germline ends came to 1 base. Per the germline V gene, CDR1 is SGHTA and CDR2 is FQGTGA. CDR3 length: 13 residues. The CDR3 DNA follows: TGTGCCAGCAGCTTAATTGGGGCCAACGTCCTGACTTTC. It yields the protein CASSLIGANVLTF.